The clone carrying this T cell receptor beta chain has more than one count but fewer than ten. TCRdb analysed the 5' RACE reads with MiXCR anew, one entry per CDR3 protein. Here the sample spans just under 150,000 distinct CDR3 sequences, roughly 21% being singletons. These data are taken from a study of T-cell memory formation after mild COVID-19. The specimen sequenced was PBMCs or a T cell subset sorted from them (not recorded which). The receptor comes from an adult woman who had mild COVID-19 (a few samples of this study predate the infection). Cell type and time point are not known.

CDR3 in amino acids: CASSLGGLQETQYF. DNA for the CDR3: TGCGCCAGCAGCTTGGGTGGGCTCCAAGAGACCCAGTACTTC. The rearrangement joins TRBV5-1 to TRBJ2-5, with D unresolved. There are 14 residues in the CDR3. The V gene's germline CDR1 is SGHRS and CDR2 YFSETQ. The germline V and J ends were trimmed by 0 bases and 1 base, with 7 bases remaining between them.